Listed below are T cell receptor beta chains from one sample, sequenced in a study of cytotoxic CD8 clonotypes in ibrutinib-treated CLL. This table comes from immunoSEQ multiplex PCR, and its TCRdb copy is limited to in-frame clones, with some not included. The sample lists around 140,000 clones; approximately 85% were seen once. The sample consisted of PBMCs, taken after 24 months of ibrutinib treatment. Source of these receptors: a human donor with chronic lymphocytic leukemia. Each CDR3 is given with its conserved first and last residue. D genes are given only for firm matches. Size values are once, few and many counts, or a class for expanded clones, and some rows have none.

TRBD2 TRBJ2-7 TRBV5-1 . CASSVRRGLVDEQYF
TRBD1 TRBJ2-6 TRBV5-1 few CASSLAGGTGGTSVLTF
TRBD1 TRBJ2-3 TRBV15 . CATSEGQGDTDTQYF
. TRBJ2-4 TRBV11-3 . CASSLDPGVKNIQYF
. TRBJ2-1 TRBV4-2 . CASSQLSQQAPRNEQFF
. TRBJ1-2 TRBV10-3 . CAISVRGNEYGYTF
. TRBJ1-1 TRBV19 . CASSRVLNTEAFF
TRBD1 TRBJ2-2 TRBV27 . CASSSLGQGANTGELFF
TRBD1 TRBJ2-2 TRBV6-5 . CASIPRQGSTGELFF
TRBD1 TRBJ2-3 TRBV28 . CASTKTGTGNYRGTDTQYF
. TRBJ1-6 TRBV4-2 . CASSQESGASYNSPLHF
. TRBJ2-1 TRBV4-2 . CASSQTRDEQFF
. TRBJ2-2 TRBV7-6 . CASSLASGGGFSGELFF
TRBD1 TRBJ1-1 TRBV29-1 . CSAKTGGRSTEAFF
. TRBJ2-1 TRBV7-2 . CASSQGHGVGYNEQFF
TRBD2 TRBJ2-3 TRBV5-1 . CASSPFALAGGTDTQYF
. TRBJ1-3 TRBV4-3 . CASSPQSLSGNTIYF
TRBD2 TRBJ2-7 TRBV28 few CASSLAAGVYLEQYF
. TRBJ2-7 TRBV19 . CASSNGRATYEQYF
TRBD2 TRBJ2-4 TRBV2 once CASTAGGFLAKNIQYF
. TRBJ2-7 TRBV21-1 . CASSKSDRVTDEQYF
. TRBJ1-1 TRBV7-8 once CASSFRRTGNTEAFF
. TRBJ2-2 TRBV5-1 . CASSLTVSTGELFF
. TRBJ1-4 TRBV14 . CASSATGTANEKLFF
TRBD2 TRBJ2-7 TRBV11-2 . CASSWGYPGLAGAHEQYF
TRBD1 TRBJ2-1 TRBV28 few CASSSPTGRTGNEQFF
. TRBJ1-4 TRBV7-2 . CASSSGSLAKKLFF
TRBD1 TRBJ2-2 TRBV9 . CASSVSQGSAGELFF
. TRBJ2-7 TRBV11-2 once CASSLVQGSEQYF
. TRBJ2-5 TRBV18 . CASSNTGRNQETQYF
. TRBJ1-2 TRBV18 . CASSPPVGNYGYTF
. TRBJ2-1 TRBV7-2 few CASSLERGDEQFF
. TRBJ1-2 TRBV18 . CASSPQAGDYGYTF
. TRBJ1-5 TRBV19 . CASNQGGGSNQPQHF
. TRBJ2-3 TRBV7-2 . CASSLAASTDTQYF
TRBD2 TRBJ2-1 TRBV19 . CASRTNSGRAYNEQFF
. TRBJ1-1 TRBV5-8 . CATEWQVNTEAFF
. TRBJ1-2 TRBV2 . CASEENYGYTF
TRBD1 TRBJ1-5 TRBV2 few CASSPRGPLQPQHF
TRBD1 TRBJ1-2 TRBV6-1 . CASSGEWTGRYGYTF
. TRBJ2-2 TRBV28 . CASTRWDTGELFF
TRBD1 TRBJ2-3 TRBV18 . CASSPDRGSTDTQYF
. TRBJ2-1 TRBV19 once CASSRQKGFVLFF
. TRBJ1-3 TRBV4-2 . CASSPEKGNPTIYF